This record looks at one T cell receptor (beta chain) sequence and its context. The sample originates from a study of blood T cell repertoires in COVID-19. About the research overall: The United States, Italy and Spain supplied acute and convalescent COVID-19 samples. T cells, B-cell-depleted T cells, or PBMCs provided the cDNA or gDNA that served as material.

Seattle-derived patients entered the study during active infection and were followed longitudinally. The CDR3 spans 16 residues. Germline CDR1 LNHDA, CDR2 SQIVND (reference sequence). V was trimmed by 0 bases and J by 0 bases, leaving 12 bases between them. Original processing notes: How many nucleated cells were present was estimated from reference gene primer amplification. The repertoire was sequenced with immunoSEQ multiplex PCR; TCRdb's copy has only in-frame clones and lacks some. V, J and clone size are those of that table, while D and trimming were read from the DNA. Here the sample spans over 75,000 clones, approximately 90% being singletons.

The V gene is TRBV19, the J gene TRBJ2-7; tentatively, D is TRBD1 (6 bases). Sequenced sample: peripheral blood. The TCR sequence derives from a human donor with COVID-19, enrolled during active disease. The donor label of this sample is uncertain. The CDR3 loop is CASSIDLQGPSYEQYF. The CDR3 DNA follows: TGTGCCAGTAGTATAGATCTGCAGGGGCCCTCCTACGAGCAGTACTTC.